This T cell receptor (beta chain) was obtained from a study of T cell responses to AZD1222 COVID-19 vaccine. Study results and limitations: White British people made up most donors, females outnumbered males, and clonal diversity was possibly underestimated. Baseline serostatus was positive in only six AZD1222 recipients. CD4 TCRs linked to vaccination spanned spike, dominating at 160-218 and 743-854.

This table comes from immunoSEQ multiplex PCR, and its TCRdb copy is limited to in-frame clones, with some not included. The repertoire holds 180,000 or so clones, about nine tenths seen once, with under 2% in the top ten. Concerning this clone itself: The antigen remains unidentified.

Germline assignment: CDR1 MNHNY and CDR2 SVGAGI (reference sequence). The CDR3 covers 15 residues. Unmatched junction bases numbered 4, after V lost 6 bases and J lost 0 bases. Second-dose groups at about 4 or about 12 weeks were pooled. The chain joins TRBV6-6 to TRBJ1-1; 10 bases match TRBD1. The TCR was taken from an adult who received the AZD1222 COVID-19 vaccine. The sample was peripheral blood, taken 28 days after the second AZD1222 dose. For the CDR3, the DNA is TGTGCCAGCAGCCGGGACAGGGGTATGAACACTGAAGCTTTCTTT. The encoded protein is CASSRDRGMNTEAFF.